This T cell receptor beta chain appears in the sequencing data of a study of a mutant IDH1 vaccine in newly diagnosed glioma. Study background: Earlier treatment was radiotherapy, temozolomide, or both, with most getting both.

The method was immunoSEQ multiplex PCR; TCRdb's version includes in-frame clones alone and lacks a portion of them. The repertoire consists of approximately 30,000 clones, with 90% occurring once and the leading ten covering 5% to 5.5%. Looked up from germline, CDR1 is MNHNY and CDR2 is SVGAGI (reference sequence). The V segment lost 6 bases and the J segment 4 bases; nucleotides outside the gene matches: 8. The CDR3 length is 14 residues. Time point: week 47, end of study. Every vaccination contained 300 ug of the mutant IDH1 20-mer peptide and was paired with topical imiquimod. Astrocytomas found in donors were new, WHO grade 3 or 4, IDH1-mutant and ATRX-lost. This clone has only one observation. Antigen unknown.

The source material was PBMCs, sampled from a glioma patient whose treatment included an IDH1 peptide vaccine. The sequence was obtained from a woman in her 40s with glioma. This chain uses TRBV6-6 with TRBJ1-2; 7 bases are a match to TRBD1. This chain's CDR3 is CASSPTGQAYGYTF. The CDR3 DNA reads as TGTGCCAGCAGCCCCACCGGACAGGCCTATGGCTACACCTTC.